The T cell receptor (beta chain) described here comes from a study of beta chain features in type 1 diabetes. On the study more broadly: There was similarity between patients and healthy donors in age, gender and cell yields.

A word on this clone: What it recognizes is unknown.

Study outcomes and limitations: Within patients, naive, central memory and Treg TCRB repertoires seemed more similar than within healthy donors. Among all four CD4+ subsets, Type 1 diabetes patients had TCRB CDR3s that were moderately but significantly shorter.

From germline, CDR1 is LGHNA and CDR2 YSLEER. Trimming took off 8 bases at V and 0 bases at J, with 14 bases between the two ends. This CDR3 is 15 amino acids long. Expressed TCRB transcripts were sequenced after all isolated RNA was converted to cDNA. Produced via immunoSEQ multiplex PCR; TCRdb's table is partial and in-frame only. The sample holds roughly 150,000 clones, about 9% seen once. The source is a young woman with type 1 diabetes. Sequenced material: central memory CD4+ T cells from blood. The V and J genes are TRBV4-3 and TRBJ2-1; tentatively, D is TRBD2 (5 bases). The CDR3 reads CASALDAGSYNEQFF. The CDR3 bases are TGCGCCAGCGCCTTAGACGCGGGCTCCTACAATGAGCAGTTCTTC.